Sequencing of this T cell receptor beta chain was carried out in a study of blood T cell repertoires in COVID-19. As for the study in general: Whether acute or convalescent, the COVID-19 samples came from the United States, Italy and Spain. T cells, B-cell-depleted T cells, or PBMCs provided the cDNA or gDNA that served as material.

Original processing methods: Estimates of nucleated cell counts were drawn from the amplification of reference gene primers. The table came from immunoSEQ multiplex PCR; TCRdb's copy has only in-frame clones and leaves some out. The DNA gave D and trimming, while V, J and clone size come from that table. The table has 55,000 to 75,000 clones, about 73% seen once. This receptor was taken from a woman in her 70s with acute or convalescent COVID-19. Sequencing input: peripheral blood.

CDR3 nucleotides: TGTGCCACCCCCACCGGGACAGGGAAGTACGGCTACACCTTC. Its translation: CATPTGTGKYGYTF. The rearrangement uses TRBV28 and TRBJ1-2; 9 bases agree with TRBD1. This CDR3 spans 14 amino acids. Germline V gene lookup returns CDR1 MDHEN and CDR2 SYDVKM. The V and J ends lost 10 bases and 8 bases, in that order; junction bases with no gene match: 14.